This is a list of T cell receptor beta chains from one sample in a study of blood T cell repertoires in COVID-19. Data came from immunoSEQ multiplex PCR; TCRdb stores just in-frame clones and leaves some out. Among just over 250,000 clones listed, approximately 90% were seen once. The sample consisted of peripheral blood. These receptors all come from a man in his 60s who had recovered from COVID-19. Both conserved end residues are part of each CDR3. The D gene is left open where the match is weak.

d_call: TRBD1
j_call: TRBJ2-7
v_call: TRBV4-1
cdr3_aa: CASSQGRATGTGIYEQYF
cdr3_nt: TGCGCCAGCAGCCAAGGGCGGGCCACCGGGACAGGGATTTACGAGCAGTACTTC

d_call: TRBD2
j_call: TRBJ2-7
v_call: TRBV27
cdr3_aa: CASSLWSGGYEQYF
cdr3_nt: TGTGCCAGCAGTTTGTGGTCGGGGGGCTACGAGCAGTACTTC

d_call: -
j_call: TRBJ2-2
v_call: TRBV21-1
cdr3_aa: CASHRGLRNTGELFF
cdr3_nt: TGTGCCAGCCACAGGGGGCTTAGGAACACCGGGGAGCTGTTTTTT

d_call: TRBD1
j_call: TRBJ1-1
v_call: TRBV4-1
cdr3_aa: CASSQEDRGRTEAFF
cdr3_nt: TGCGCCAGCAGCCAAGAAGACAGGGGGCGAACTGAAGCTTTCTTT

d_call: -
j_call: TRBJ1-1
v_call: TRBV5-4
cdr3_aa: CASSLPGVMNTEAFF
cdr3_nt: TGTGCCAGCAGCTTACCGGGAGTCATGAACACTGAAGCTTTCTTT

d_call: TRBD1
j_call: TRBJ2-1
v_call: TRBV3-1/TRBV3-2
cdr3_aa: CASSRRLGQVDNEQFF
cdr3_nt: TGTGCCAGCAGCCGCAGGCTGGGACAGGTCGACAATGAGCAGTTCTTC

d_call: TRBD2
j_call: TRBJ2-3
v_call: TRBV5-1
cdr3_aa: CASMSGGPPDTQYF
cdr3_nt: TGCGCCAGCATGAGCGGGGGCCCTCCGGATACGCAGTATTTT

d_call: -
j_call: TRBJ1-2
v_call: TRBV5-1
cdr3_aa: CASSLEGAVNYGYTF
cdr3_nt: TGCGCCAGCAGCTTGGAAGGGGCCGTTAACTATGGCTACACCTTC

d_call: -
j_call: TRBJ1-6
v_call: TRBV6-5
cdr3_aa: CASRSGASSPLHF
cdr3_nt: TGTGCCAGCAGGTCAGGGGCCAGTTCACCCCTCCACTTT

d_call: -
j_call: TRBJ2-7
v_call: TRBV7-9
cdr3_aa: CASSLPNYEQYF
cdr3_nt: TGTGCCAGCAGCTTACCCAACTACGAGCAGTACTTC